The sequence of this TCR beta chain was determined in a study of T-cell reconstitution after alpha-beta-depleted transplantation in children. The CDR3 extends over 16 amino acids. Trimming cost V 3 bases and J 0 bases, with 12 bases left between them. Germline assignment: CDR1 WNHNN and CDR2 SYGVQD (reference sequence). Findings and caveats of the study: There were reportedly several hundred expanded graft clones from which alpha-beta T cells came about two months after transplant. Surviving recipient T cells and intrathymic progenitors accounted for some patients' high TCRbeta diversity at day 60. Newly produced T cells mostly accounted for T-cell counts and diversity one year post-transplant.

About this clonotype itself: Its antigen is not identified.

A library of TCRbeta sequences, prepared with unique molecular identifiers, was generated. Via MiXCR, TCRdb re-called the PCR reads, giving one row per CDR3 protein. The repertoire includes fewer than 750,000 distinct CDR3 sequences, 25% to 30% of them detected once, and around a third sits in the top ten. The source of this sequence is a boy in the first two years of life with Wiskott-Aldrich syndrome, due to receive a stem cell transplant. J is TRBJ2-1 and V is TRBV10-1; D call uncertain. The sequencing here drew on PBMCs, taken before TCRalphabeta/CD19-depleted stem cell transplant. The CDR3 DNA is TGCGCCAGCAGTGATGGGTGGGCAAGCTCCTACAATGAGCAGTTCTTC. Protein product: CASSDGWASSYNEQFF.